This section outlines one T cell receptor beta chain sequence together with its context. Its antigen remains undetermined. It has no much larger one-base neighbor in the sample; base qualities were not kept. Participants in the prospective study were enrolled through a virtual design, were aged about 18 to 90 years, and lived in under 25 United States geographic areas. In the prospective study, cohorts were assigned on the basis of participant-reported clinical history obtained from a screening survey and a study questionnaire. Exposed participants had been in contact, within 2 weeks of entering the study, with a person who had a PCR-confirmed or clinician-diagnosed case of COVID-19. Mobile phlebotomists in the prospective study collected whole blood, serum and a nasopharyngeal or oropharyngeal swab from every participant. Participants in the prospective study had the option to provide additional blood draws and questionnaires over a 2-month period. Blood samples from the prospective study were shipped frozen or at room temperature prior to DNA extraction.

Including cysteine and phenylalanine, the CDR3 has 12 amino acids. The sequence is cut down to CDR3 DNA, 36 bases in frame from base 1. V and J are truncated by 6 bases and 6 bases respectively, leaving an intervening sequence of 11 bases. The data stem from a study of blood T cell repertoires in COVID-19 (dated by TCRdb to 2020 to 2021). Regarding the study in general: Samples covering the acute and convalescent phases of COVID-19 were provided by collaborators in the United States, Italy and Spain. The prospective study material was composed of cDNA or gDNA derived from T cells, B-cell-depleted T cells, or PBMCs. The dataset comprised deeply sampled blood TCRbeta repertoires from subjects exposed to, actively infected with, or recovered from COVID-19. The repertoires were released in a freely available public database meant as a resource for research on the immune response to SARS-CoV-2. Samples were obtained from the ongoing ImmuneRACE study (first 160 participants) and from about 1,300 subjects provided by 6 global collaborators. The sample metadata nearly always contained a de-identified subject ID, COVID-19 status, age in years and sex. Where available, HLA class I and class II types were obtained from metadata supplied by the sample provider rather than from assay-based typing.

TCRbeta CDR3 regions were amplified from genomic DNA by means of the immunoSEQ Assay, a bias-controlled multiplex PCR. In the original analysis: Nucleated cell counts per sample were estimated from amplification of reference gene primers within the assay. To quantify the absolute abundance of each unique TCRbeta CDR3 rearrangement, sequence reads were collapsed and filtered. For each sample, productive Simpson clonality was calculated as the square root of Simpson's diversity index over productive rearrangements. TCRdb retrieved this table from immuneACCESS and kept in-frame rearrangements only. Not all clones are present; in checked studies, unresolved V genes account for under half, and no reason is known for the remainder. Clone size and V and J calls were adopted from that table, with D and trimming inferred from the DNA. The sample includes some 340,000 clones, with 90% observed a single time. Of the sample, roughly 3.9% is held by the ten largest clones.

The investigation overall reported the following: Clinical and demographic metadata were provided uncurated, with the amount varying by source and participant.

The sequenced material came from PBMCs or T cells enriched from blood (not recorded which). The rearranged segments are TRBV12-3 or TRBV12-4 and TRBJ1-1, with the D gene call left open. The TCR was taken from a woman aged 30 to 39 who had been exposed to COVID-19. The base sequence is TGTGCCAGCAGCACCGGGGTGGCTGAAGCTTTCTTT. Its coded protein is CASSTGVAEAFF.